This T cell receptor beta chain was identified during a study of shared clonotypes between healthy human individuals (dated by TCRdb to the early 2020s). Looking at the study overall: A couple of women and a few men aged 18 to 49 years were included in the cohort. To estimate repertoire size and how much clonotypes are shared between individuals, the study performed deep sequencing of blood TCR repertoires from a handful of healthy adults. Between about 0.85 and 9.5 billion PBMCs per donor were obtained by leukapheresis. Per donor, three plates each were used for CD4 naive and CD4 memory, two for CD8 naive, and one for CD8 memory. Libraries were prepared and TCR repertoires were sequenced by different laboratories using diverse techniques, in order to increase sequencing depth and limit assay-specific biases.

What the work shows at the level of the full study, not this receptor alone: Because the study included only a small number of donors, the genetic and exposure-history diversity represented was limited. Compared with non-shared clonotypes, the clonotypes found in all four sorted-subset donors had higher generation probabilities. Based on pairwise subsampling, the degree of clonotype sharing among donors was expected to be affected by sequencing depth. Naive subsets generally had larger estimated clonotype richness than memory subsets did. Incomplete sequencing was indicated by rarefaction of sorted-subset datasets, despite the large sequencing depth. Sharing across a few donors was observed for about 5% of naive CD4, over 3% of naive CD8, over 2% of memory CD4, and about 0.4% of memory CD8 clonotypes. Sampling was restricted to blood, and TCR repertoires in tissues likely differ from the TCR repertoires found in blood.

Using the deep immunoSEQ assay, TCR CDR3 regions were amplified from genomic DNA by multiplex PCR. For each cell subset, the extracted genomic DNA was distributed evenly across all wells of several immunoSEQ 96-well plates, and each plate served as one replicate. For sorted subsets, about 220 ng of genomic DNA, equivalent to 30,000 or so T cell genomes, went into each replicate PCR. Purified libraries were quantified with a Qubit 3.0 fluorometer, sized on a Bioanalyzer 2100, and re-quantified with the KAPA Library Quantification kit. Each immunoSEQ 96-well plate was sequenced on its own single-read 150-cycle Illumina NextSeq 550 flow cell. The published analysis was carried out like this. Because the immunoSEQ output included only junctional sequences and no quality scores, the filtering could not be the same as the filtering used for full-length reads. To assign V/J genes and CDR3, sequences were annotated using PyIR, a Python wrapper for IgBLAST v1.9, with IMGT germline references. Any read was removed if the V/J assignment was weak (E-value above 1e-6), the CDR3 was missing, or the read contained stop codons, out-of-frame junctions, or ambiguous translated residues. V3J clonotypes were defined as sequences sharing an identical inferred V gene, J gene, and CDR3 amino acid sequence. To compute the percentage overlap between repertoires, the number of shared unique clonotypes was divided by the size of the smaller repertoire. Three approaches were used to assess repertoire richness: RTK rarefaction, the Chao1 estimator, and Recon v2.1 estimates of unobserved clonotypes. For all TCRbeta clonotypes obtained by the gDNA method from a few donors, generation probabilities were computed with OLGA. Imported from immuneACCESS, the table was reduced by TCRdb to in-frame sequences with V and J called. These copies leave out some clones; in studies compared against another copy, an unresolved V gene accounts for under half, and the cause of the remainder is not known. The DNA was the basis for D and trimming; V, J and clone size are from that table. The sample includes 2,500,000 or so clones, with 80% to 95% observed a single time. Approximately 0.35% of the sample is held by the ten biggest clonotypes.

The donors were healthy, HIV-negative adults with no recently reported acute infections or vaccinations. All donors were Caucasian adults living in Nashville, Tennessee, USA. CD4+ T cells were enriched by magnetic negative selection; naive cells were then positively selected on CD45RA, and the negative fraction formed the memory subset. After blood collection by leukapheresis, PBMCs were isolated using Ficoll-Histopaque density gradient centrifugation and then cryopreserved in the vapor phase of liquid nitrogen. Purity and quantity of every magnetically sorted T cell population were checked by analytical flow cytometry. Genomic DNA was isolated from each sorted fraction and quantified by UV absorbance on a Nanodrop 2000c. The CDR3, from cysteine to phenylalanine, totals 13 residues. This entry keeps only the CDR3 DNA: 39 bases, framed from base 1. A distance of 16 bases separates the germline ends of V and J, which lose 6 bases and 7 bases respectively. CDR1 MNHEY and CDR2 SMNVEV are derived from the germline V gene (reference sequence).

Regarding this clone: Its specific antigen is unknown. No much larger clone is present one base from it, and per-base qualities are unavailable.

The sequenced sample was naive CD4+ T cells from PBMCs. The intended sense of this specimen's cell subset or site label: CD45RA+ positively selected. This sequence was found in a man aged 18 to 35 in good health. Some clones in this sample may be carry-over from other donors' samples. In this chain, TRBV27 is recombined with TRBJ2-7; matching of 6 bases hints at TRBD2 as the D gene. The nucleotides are TGTGCCAGCAGCCGGGGGACTTTGAGGGAGCAGTACTTC. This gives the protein CASSRGTLREQYF.